A selection of T cell receptor beta chains follows, all from one sample in a study of pediatric ulcerative colitis. Measured with immunoSEQ multiplex PCR; TCRdb has only the in-frame clones, and not every one. The sample carries some 10,000 clones, around 82% recorded once. The sequenced sample was gut tissue. Source of these receptors: a girl aged 10-17 years who was a control in a study of pediatric ulcerative colitis. Both conserved end residues are part of each CDR3. A D gene is named only where the DNA matches it firmly.

>.|16|TRBJ1-2|TRBV9
TGTGCCAGCAGCGTAGTTCCACCCCCGAGCCTCTATGGCTACACCTTC
CASSVVPPPSLYGYTF
>TRBD1|14|TRBJ2-7|TRBV19
TGTGCCAGTAGTGTCGGGACAGCCCCCTACGAGCAGTACTTC
CASSVGTAPYEQYF
>.|15|TRBJ2-7|TRBV14
TGTGCCAGCAGCCAAGAATTCTATGGATCCTACGAGCAGTACTTC
CASSQEFYGSYEQYF
>.|15|TRBJ1-4|TRBV5-1
TGCGCCAGCAGCACGGCACCGTCAACTAATGAAAAACTGTTTTTT
CASSTAPSTNEKLFF
>TRBD2|15|TRBJ2-7|TRBV27
TGTGCCAGCAGTTGGAGCGGGAGAGGGTCCTACGAGCAGTACTTC
CASSWSGRGSYEQYF
>TRBD1|14|TRBJ1-2|TRBV7-9
TGTGCCAGCAGCTTGGATACAGGGGCCTATGGCTACACCTTC
CASSLDTGAYGYTF
>.|14|TRBJ1-1|TRBV28
TGTGCCAGCAGAACAGGGACGTTGAACACTGAAGCTTTCTTT
CASRTGTLNTEAFF
>.|15|TRBJ2-5|TRBV9
TGTGCCAGCAGCGTAGGGCAGGGTAGGTCAGAGACCCAGTACTTC
CASSVGQGRSETQYF
>.|14|TRBJ2-3|TRBV28
TGTGCCAGCAGTTTAAGACAAAGCACAGATACGCAGTATTTT
CASSLRQSTDTQYF
>.|15|TRBJ2-3|TRBV27
TGTGCCAGCAGTTTACTCAGGGGTATGATAGATACGCAGTATTTT
CASSLLRGMIDTQYF
>.|14|TRBJ2-5|TRBV4-2
TGTGCCAGCAGCCAAGTCCCGGAGCAAGAGACCCAGTACTTC
CASSQVPEQETQYF
>TRBD2|16|TRBJ2-1|TRBV14
TGTGCCAGCAGCCAACACTCTCTCGGGGGGGACAATGAGCAGTTCTTC
CASSQHSLGGDNEQFF
>TRBD1|13|TRBJ1-2|TRBV11-2
TGTGCCAGCAGCTCAAGACAGGGGAGCGGCTACACCTTC
CASSSRQGSGYTF